This entry features one T cell receptor beta chain sequence. This specimen belongs to a study of blood T cell repertoires in COVID-19. Everyone who took part was about 18 to 90 years old, and they came from about 25 US areas. Clinical history as reported by participants underpinned cohort assignment. Recovery among Cohort 3 donors was established by two negative PCRs, clearance, or symptom resolution. Original handling: Estimation of nucleated cell counts relied on the amplification of reference gene primers. Measured with immunoSEQ multiplex PCR; TCRdb has only the in-frame clones, and not every one. Clone size and V and J calls were adopted from that table, with D and trimming inferred from the DNA. The sample holds around 310,000 clones, just under 90% seen once. Germline CDR1 and CDR2: SGHDT and YYEEEE. The CDR3 is 15 residues long. Trimming took off 4 bases at V and 14 bases at J, with 25 bases between the two ends.

J is TRBJ2-1 and V is TRBV5-6; D is unclear. This receptor was obtained from a young woman who had recovered from COVID-19. Sequencing was done on a sample of PBMCs or T cells enriched from blood (not recorded which). As DNA, the CDR3 is TGTGCCAGCAGCCTACTGGCCCGGGTCCTCCACGTCGAGTTCTTC. Translation: CASSLLARVLHVEFF.